The 12 T cell receptor beta chains below come from one sample, sequenced in a study of fetal regulatory T cell absence and autoimmunity. Method: immunoSEQ multiplex PCR; TCRdb's copy keeps in-frame clones and lacks some. The data show roughly 95,000 clones, 72% seen once. Specimen: pancreas tissue. Receptors were obtained from a male donor with IPEX syndrome.

The chain joins TRBV27 to TRBJ2-1; 7 positions match TRBD1. Per the germline V gene, CDR1 is MNHEY and CDR2 is SMNVEV (reference sequence). Unmatched junction bases numbered 1, after V lost 6 bases and J lost 2 bases. The CDR3 is made up of 13 amino acids. CDR3: CASRDRPYNEQFF. The CDR3 DNA reads TGTGCCAGCAGGGACAGGCCCTACAATGAGCAGTTCTTC.

This clone was detected only a few times. The gene calls are TRBV6-5 and TRBJ2-7; TRBD1 is a possible D gene (6 bases). V was shortened by 6 bases and J by 0 bases, with 12 bases between the two germline ends. Germline CDR1 reads MNHEY; CDR2 reads SVGAGI. The CDR3 loop spans 14 amino acids. For the CDR3, the DNA is TGTGCCAGCAGCGAGGGACATCCCTCCTACGAGCAGTACTTC. This translates into CASSEGHPSYEQYF.

The CDR3 here is CASTRGGQLNTEAFF. The CDR3 DNA follows: TGTGCCAGCACCCGAGGGGGACAGCTGAACACTGAAGCTTTCTTT. The chain combines TRBV7-2 with TRBJ1-1; 7 nucleotides line up with TRBD1. V shed 7 bases, J shed 0 bases, and the junction held 8 bases outside the gene matches. The CDR3 loop spans 15 amino acids. Germline CDR1 is SGHTA and CDR2 is FQGNSA.

The chain couples TRBV12-5 to TRBJ2-3, with D unresolved. This CDR3 has 13 amino acids. The germline V and J ends were trimmed by 5 bases and 0 bases, with 6 bases remaining between them. Germline V gives CDR1 LGHNT, CDR2 FRNRAP. The CDR3 loop is CASGADSTDTQYF. The CDR3 DNA sequence: TGTGCTAGTGGTGCCGACAGCACAGATACGCAGTATTTT.

The chain joins TRBV6-5 to TRBJ1-2, with a weak D call TRBD1 (5 bases). CDR1 is MNHEY, CDR2 SVGAGI, per germline. V was pared by 3 bases and J by 7 bases, with 12 bases between. The CDR3 is 13 residues long. CDR3: CASSYQGRGGYTF. CDR3 sequence (DNA): TGTGCCAGCAGTTATCAGGGAAGAGGTGGCTACACCTTC.

In its sample, this clone was seen a few times. The rearrangement uses TRBV6-6 and TRBJ1-3; D gene uncertain. CDR1 MNHNY and CDR2 SVGAGI come from the germline V gene (reference sequence). Trimming pared 0 bases from V and 0 bases from J, leaving 9 bases between. The CDR3 spans 16 residues. The CDR3 nucleotides are TGTGCCAGCAGTTACTCGCCCATTATCTCTGGAAACACCATATATTTT. Translating gives CASSYSPIISGNTIYF.

The genes are TRBV11-2 and TRBJ1-6, with TRBD1 matching over 10 bases. The V gene end was trimmed by 1 base and the J gene end by 0 bases; junction bases not matched to a gene: 0. The germline V gene has CDR1 SGHAT and CDR2 FQNNGV. CDR3 length: 17 residues. The CDR3 spells CASSLGDRGSYNSPLHF. In DNA, the CDR3 is TGTGCCAGCAGCTTAGGGGACAGGGGCTCCTATAATTCACCCCTCCACTTT.

With regard to this clone: Other DNA sequences in this sample translate to the same CDR3. The rearrangement links TRBV18 to TRBJ2-7, with TRBD2 identical over 11 bases. CDR1 and CDR2 (germline): KGHSH, LQKENI. The CDR3 is 14 amino acids. The V gene end was trimmed by 2 bases and the J gene end by 3 bases; junction bases not matched to a gene: 0. CDR3 residues: CASSPGTSGYEQYF. The CDR3 coding sequence is TGTGCCAGCTCACCAGGGACTAGCGGCTACGAGCAGTACTTC.

This clone was picked up a small number of times. The chain has TRBV10-1 and TRBJ1-1; 8 bases agree with TRBD1. Germline CDR1 WNHNN, CDR2 SYGVQD (reference sequence). The trim removed 8 bases at V and 0 bases at J, leaving 8 bases unmatched. This CDR3 is built from 15 residues. The CDR3 DNA reads TGCGCCAGCGGGCGGGTCAGGGGGCTGAACACTGAAGCTTTCTTT. Translated, it gives CASGRVRGLNTEAFF.

This clone was counted a single time. The rearrangement uses TRBV6-5 and TRBJ2-1, with 13 positions matching TRBD2. V trimming: 4 bases; J trimming: 4 bases; junction bases outside the gene matches: 1. Per the germline V gene, CDR1 is MNHEY and CDR2 is SVGAGI. The CDR3 is made up of 15 amino acids. Here the CDR3 DNA reads TGTGCCAGCAGTTTGGGACTAGCGGGATACAATGAGCAGTTCTTC. It yields the protein CASSLGLAGYNEQFF.

The chain is built from TRBV27 and TRBJ1-5, with a tentative D call TRBD1 (6 bases). The V and J ends lost 6 bases and 0 bases respectively, with 18 bases between them. Germline assignment: CDR1 MNHEY and CDR2 SMNVEV (reference sequence). The CDR3 sequence is 17 residues long. In nucleotides, the CDR3 is TGTGCCAGCAGCCCACAGGGCCCTCATTATAGCAATCAGCCCCAGCATTTT. Protein product: CASSPQGPHYSNQPQHF.

This clone has just one count. The chain uses TRBV10-3 and TRBJ1-1, with no clear D. V shed 2 bases and J shed 10 bases, with 11 bases lying between them. Per the germline V gene, CDR1 is ENHRY and CDR2 is SYGVKD. The CDR3 runs to 12 residues. The CDR3 coding sequence is TGTGCCATCAGTGAGAATGAGGGTCGAGCTTTCTTT. Protein: CAISENEGRAFF.